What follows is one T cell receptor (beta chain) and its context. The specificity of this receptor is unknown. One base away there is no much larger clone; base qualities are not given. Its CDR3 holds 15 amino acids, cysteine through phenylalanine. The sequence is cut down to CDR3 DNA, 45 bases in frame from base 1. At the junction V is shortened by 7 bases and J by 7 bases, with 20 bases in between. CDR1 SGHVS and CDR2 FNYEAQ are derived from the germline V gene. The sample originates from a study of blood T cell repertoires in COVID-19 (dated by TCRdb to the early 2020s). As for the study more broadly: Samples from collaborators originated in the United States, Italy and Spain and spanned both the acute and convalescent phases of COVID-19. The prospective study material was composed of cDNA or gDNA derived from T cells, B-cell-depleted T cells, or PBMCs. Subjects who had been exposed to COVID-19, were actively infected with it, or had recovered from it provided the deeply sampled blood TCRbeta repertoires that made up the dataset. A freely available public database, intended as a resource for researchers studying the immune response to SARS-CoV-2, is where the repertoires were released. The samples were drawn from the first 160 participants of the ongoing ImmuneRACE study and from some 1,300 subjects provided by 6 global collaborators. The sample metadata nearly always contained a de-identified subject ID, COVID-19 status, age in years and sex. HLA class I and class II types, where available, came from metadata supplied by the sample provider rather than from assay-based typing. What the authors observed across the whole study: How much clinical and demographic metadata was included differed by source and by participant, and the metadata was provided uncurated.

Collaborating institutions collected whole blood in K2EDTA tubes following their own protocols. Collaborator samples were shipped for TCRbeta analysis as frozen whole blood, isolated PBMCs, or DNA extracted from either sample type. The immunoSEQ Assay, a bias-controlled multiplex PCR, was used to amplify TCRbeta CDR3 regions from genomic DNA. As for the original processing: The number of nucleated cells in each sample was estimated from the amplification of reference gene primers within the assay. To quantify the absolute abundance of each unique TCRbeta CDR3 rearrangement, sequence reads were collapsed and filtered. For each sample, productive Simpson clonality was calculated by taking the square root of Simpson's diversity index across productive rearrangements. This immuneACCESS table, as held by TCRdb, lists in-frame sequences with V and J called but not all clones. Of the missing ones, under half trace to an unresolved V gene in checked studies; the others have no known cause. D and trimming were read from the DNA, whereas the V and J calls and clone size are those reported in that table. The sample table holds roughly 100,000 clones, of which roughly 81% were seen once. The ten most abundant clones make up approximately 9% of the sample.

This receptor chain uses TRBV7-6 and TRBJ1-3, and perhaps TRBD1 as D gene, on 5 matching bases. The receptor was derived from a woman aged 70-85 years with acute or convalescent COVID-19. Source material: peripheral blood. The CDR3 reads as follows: CASTLNPDNRNTIYF. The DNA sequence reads TGTGCCAGCACCCTAAACCCGGACAATCGCAACACCATATATTTT.